These 3 T cell receptor beta chains were sequenced from one sample in a study of regulatory T cells in long-lasting Graves disease. Sample time point: newly diagnosed GD, antithyroid drugs for less than 3 months. With RNA extracted from PBMCs as input, the TCR library was made. Libraries of TCR beta came from iRepertoire HTBI primers plus Arm-PCR of CDR3 regions. TCRdb passed the multiplex PCR reads through MiXCR, listing each CDR3 protein once. The repertoire includes roughly 430,000 distinct CDR3 sequences, about 15% of them detected once, and around 11% sits in the top ten. These data are also associated with another study on T cells in Graves' hyperthyroidism and ophthalmopathy.

The sequencing used peripheral blood mononuclear cells (PBMCs), collected at new diagnosis, from a patient treated with antithyroid drugs. The origin of the receptors is a woman under 40 with Graves disease.

In its sample, this clonotype was seen a few times. The chain links TRBV5-1 to TRBJ1-1, with a weak D call TRBD1 (5 bases). The germline V gene has CDR1 SGHRS and CDR2 YFSETQ. Trimming took off 2 bases at V and 4 bases at J, with 12 bases between the two ends. This CDR3 has 14 residues. The chain's CDR3 is CASSLEQVGTEAFF. CDR3 nucleotides: TGCGCCAGCAGCTTAGAACAGGTCGGCACTGAAGCTTTCTTT.

This clonotype was seen ten or more times. The chain couples TRBV11-2 to TRBJ2-1; TRBD2 matches 15 bases. The trim removed 5 bases at V and 9 bases at J, leaving 17 bases unmatched. CDR3 size: 19 residues. Germline lookup yields CDR1 SGHAT and CDR2 FQNNGV. The DNA for the CDR3 is TGTGCCAGCAGCCCCAGGACTAGCGGGAGGGCCGGGTATGCCGGTGAGCAGTTCTTC. This encodes CASSPRTSGRAGYAGEQFF. Variable domain in full (rest from reference TRBV11-2 and TRBJ2-1): EAGVAQSPRYKIIEKRQSVAFWCNPISGHATLYWYQQILGQGPKLLIQFQNNGVVDDSQLPKDRFSAERLKGVDSTLKIQPAKLEDSAVYLCASSPRTSGRAGYAGEQFFGPGTRLTVL.

This clonotype came up many times. The chain carries TRBV4-2 and TRBJ2-7; TRBD2 matches at 11 bases. Germline trimming cut 3 bases from V and 7 bases from J; bases unmatched to any gene: 8. This CDR3 region has 15 residues. CDR1 is LGHNA and CDR2 is YNFKEQ in the germline V gene. CDR3 amino acids: CASSQVAGGSEEQYF. The CDR3 coding sequence is TGTGCCAGCAGCCAGGTAGCGGGAGGGTCGGAGGAGCAGTACTTC.